The 4 T cell receptor beta chains given below trace back to one sample, sequenced in a study of identical twins. TCRdb used MiXCR to reprocess the 5' RACE reads, holding one entry per CDR3 protein. Here the sample spans some 900,000 distinct CDR3 sequences, roughly an eighth being singletons. The same specimen was also included in a second study, on yellow fever vaccine responses in identical twins.

The sequenced sample consisted of PBMCs. Receptor source: a young woman in good health.

J is TRBJ2-5 and V is TRBV7-9; 11 bases align to TRBD2. This CDR3 spans 17 amino acids. V dropped 2 bases and J dropped 1; count of bases not matched to a gene: 6. Germline loops: CDR1 SEHNR, CDR2 FQNEAQ (reference sequence). CDR3 sequence: CASSLRELAGGQETQYF. The CDR3 nucleotides read TGTGCCAGCAGCTTACGCGAGCTAGCGGGGGGCCAAGAGACCCAGTACTTC.

The chain carries TRBV5-8 and TRBJ2-1; 12 nucleotides line up with TRBD2. CDR1 SGHTS and CDR2 YDEGEE come from the germline V gene. Trimming at V came to 4 bases and at J to 3 bases, leaving 5 bases not matched to a gene. This CDR3 is 16 amino acids long. CDR3 loop: CASSAGLAGNYNEQFF. The CDR3 bases are TGTGCCAGCAGCGCAGGACTAGCGGGAAACTACAATGAGCAGTTCTTC. Based on the CDR3 plus reference TRBV5-8 and TRBJ2-1, the full variable domain is EAGVTQSPTHLIKTRGQQATLRCSPISGHTSVYWYQQALGLGLQFLLWYDEGEERNRGNFPPRFSGRQFPNYSSELNVNALELEDSALYLCASSAGLAGNYNEQFFGPGTRLTVL.

This clonotype was recorded a few times. The gene calls are TRBV5-1 and TRBJ2-7; 7 nucleotides match TRBD1. Germline V gene data show CDR1 as SGHRS and CDR2 as YFSETQ. V dropped 0 bases and J dropped 6; count of bases not matched to a gene: 6. This CDR3 region has 14 residues. CDR3: CASSLAGDSVEQYF. The CDR3 DNA follows: TGCGCCAGCAGCTTGGCCGGGGACAGCGTCGAGCAGTACTTC.

This clonotype was seen only a few times. This rearrangement joins TRBV28 to TRBJ2-5, with 9 positions matching TRBD1. Per the germline V gene, CDR1 is MDHEN and CDR2 is SYDVKM. V shed 6 bases and J 4 bases; nucleotides not matched to a gene: 12. This CDR3 comprises 16 residues. CDR3 nucleotides: TGTGCCAGCAGCCTCACACCGGGACAGGGAACAGAGACCCAGTACTTC. This sequence encodes CASSLTPGQGTETQYF.